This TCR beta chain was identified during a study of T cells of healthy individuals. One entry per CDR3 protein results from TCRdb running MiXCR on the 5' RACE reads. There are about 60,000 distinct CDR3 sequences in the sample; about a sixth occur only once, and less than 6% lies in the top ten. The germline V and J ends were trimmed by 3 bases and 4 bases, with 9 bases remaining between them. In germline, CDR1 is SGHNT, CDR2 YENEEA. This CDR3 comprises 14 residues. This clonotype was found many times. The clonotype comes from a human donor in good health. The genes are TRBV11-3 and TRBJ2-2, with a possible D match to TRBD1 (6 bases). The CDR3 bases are TGTGCCAGCAGCTTCGACAGGTCCACCGGGGAGCTGTTTTTT. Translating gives CASSFDRSTGELFF.